The present entry profiles one TCR beta chain with its context. Its antigen is unidentified. V was clipped by 4 bases and J by 2 bases, with 11 bases between them. Germline V gives CDR1 SGHAT, CDR2 FQNNGV. This CDR3 spans 14 amino acids. The record originates from a study of T-cell memory formation after mild COVID-19. Study-wide points: Still unconfirmed is whether the second-wave clones peaking on day 37 recognized SARS-CoV-2. The appearance of some responding clones in pre-infection memory suggested that cross-reactive memory joined.

Amplification by 5'RACE using constant-segment primers produced TCR alpha and TCR beta cDNA libraries that carried sample barcodes and UMIs. TCRdb re-analysed the 5' RACE reads in MiXCR, keeping a single row per CDR3 protein. The top ten clones hold approximately 13% of a sample with about 470,000 distinct CDR3 sequences, 15% to 20% of them seen once. The J gene is TRBJ1-2, the V gene TRBV11-2; possibly TRBD1 for D (5 bases). The receptor's source is an adult woman who had mild COVID-19 (a few samples of this study predate the infection). Cell type and time point are not known. The sample taken for sequencing was PBMCs or a T cell subset sorted from them (not recorded which). As DNA, the CDR3 is TGTGCCAGCAGCTCCGGTGGGGGGAACTATGGCTACACCTTC. Translating it yields CASSSGGGNYGYTF.